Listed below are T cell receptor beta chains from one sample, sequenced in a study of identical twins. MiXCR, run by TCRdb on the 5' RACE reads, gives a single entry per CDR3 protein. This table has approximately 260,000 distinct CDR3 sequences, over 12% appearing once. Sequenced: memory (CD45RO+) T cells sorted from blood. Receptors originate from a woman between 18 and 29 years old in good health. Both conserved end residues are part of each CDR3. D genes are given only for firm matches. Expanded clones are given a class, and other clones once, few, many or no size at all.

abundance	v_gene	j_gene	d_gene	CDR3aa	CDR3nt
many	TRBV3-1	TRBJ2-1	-	CASSHNGQYNEQFF	TGTGCCAGCAGCCACAACGGACAGTACAATGAGCAGTTCTTC
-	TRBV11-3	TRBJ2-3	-	CASSSAEPTDTQYF	TGTGCCAGCAGCTCGGCGGAGCCCACAGATACGCAGTATTTT
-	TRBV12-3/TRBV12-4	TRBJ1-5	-	CASSLGGADQPQHF	TGTGCCAGCAGTTTGGGGGGCGCAGATCAGCCCCAGCATTTT
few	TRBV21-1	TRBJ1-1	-	CASSKENTEAFF	TGTGCCAGCAGCAAAGAAAACACTGAAGCTTTCTTT
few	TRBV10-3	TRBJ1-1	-	CAIRNTQGLTEAFF	TGTGCCATCAGAAACACACAGGGTTTAACTGAAGCTTTCTTT
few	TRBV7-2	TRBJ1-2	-	CASSPATGNYGYTF	TGTGCCAGCAGCCCGGCCACAGGGAACTATGGCTACACCTTC
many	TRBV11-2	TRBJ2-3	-	CASSLDPQDTQYF	TGTGCCAGCAGCTTAGATCCCCAGGATACGCAGTATTTT
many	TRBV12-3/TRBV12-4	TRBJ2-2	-	CASSGWDPGELFF	TGTGCCAGCAGTGGCTGGGATCCCGGGGAGCTGTTTTTT
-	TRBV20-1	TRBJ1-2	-	CSARGSGGWGYTF	TGCAGTGCTAGAGGTTCAGGAGGATGGGGCTACACCTTC
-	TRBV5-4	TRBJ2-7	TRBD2	CASSLEPAGDYEQYF	TGTGCCAGCAGCTTGGAACCAGCGGGAGACTACGAGCAGTACTTC
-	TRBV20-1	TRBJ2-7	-	CSARAASLGEQYF	TGCAGTGCTAGAGCGGCTAGCCTCGGAGAGCAGTACTTC
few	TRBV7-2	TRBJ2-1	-	CASSAQYNEQFF	TGTGCCAGCAGCGCTCAGTACAATGAGCAGTTCTTC
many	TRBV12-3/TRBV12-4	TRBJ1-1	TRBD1	CASRHRTGDTEAFF	TGTGCCAGCAGGCACCGGACAGGAGACACTGAAGCTTTCTTT
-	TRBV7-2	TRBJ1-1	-	CASSPRTEMNTEAFF	TGTGCCAGCAGCCCCAGGACGGAAATGAACACTGAAGCTTTCTTT
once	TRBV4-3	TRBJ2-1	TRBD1	CASSQGTGGLNEQFF	TGCGCCAGCAGCCAAGGTACAGGGGGGCTCAATGAGCAGTTCTTC
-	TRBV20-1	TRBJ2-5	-	CSARKGISETQYF	TGCAGTGCTAGAAAGGGGATTTCGGAGACCCAGTACTTC
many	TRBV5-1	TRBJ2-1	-	CASSLGALTYNEQFF	TGCGCCAGCAGCTTGGGGGCGCTTACCTACAATGAGCAGTTCTTC
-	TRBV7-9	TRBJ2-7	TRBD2	CASSSGTSGTYEQYF	TGTGCCAGCAGCTCTGGGACTAGCGGCACCTACGAGCAGTACTTC
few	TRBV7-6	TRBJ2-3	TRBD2	CASSLRLAGVVDTQYF	TGTGCCAGCAGCCTGAGACTAGCGGGAGTTGTAGATACGCAGTATTTT